The 28 T cell receptor beta chains below were found in one sample sequenced in a study of blood T cells in healthy people across ages. It was with a sample-barcoded 5' primer and a J-beta primer mix that a second PCR of roughly 7 to 11 cycles was run. Each CDR3 protein is one row after TCRdb ran MiXCR on the 5' RACE reads. Here the sample spans over 1.5 million distinct CDR3 sequences, roughly 49% being singletons. The sequenced sample was blood. The receptors derive from a woman aged 40 to 55 in good health.

CDR3 coding DNA: TGCAGTGCTACCCAGCCCGGGACAGCCTTACATCAGCCCCAGCATTTT. Protein sequence: CSATQPGTALHQPQHF. The chain recombines TRBV20-1 with TRBJ1-5, with 7 bases aligning to TRBD1. The length of the CDR3 is 16 residues. Germline V lookup: CDR1 DFQATT, CDR2 SNEGSKA (reference sequence). With V trimmed by 4 bases and J by 5 bases, 14 bases remained unmatched.

This chain uses TRBV12-3 or TRBV12-4 with TRBJ2-3, with 7 bases identical to TRBD1. CDR3 length equals 15 residues. V shed 2 bases, J shed 12 bases, and the junction held 14 bases outside the gene matches. The DNA for the CDR3 is TGTGCCAGCAGTTTACGGGACAGCCAAGGGAGCCTTCAGTATTTT. Protein product: CASSLRDSQGSLQYF.

This clonotype has only a few counts. The rearrangement links TRBV20-1 to TRBJ2-3; 7 positions match TRBD1. This CDR3 is 16 amino acids long. In germline, CDR1 is DFQATT, CDR2 SNEGSKA (reference sequence). J gave up 4 bases and V 5 bases, and 15 bases lay outside the gene matches. CDR3 DNA sequence: TGCAGTGCTGCCCTCTCGACAGGGCCCGTGCCAGATACGCAGTATTTT. Translated: CSAALSTGPVPDTQYF.

In its sample, this clonotype was seen a few times. The chain has TRBV5-1 and TRBJ2-3; tentative D call: TRBD1 (6 bases). Germline values: CDR1 SGHRS, CDR2 YFSETQ. Between the trimmed V and J ends, which lost 4 bases and 4 bases, there was a span of 16 bases. This CDR3 has 15 residues. As DNA, the CDR3 is TGCGCCAGCAGCGGGCAGGGGTTATCTTCAGATACGCAGTATTTT. This gives the protein CASSGQGLSSDTQYF.

This clonotype was seen a single time. V usage is TRBV6-1 and J usage is TRBJ2-7; 12 nucleotides agree with TRBD2. CDR3 length: 16 residues. V lost 4 bases and J lost 7; bases outside the gene matches: 11. Looked up from germline, CDR1 is MNHNS and CDR2 is SASEGT. The CDR3 bases are TGTGCCAGCAGTGGGACTAGCGGGGTCTCCTACAATGAGCAGTACTTC. As protein: CASSGTSGVSYNEQYF.

The chain has TRBV6-5 and TRBJ2-1; D call uncertain. Germline V gene lookup returns CDR1 MNHEY and CDR2 SVGAGI. The CDR3 spans 14 residues. V was shortened by 4 bases and J by 5 bases, with 12 bases between the two germline ends. The CDR3 nucleotides read TGTGCCAGCAGTTCCTACGGGTCACACAATGAGCAGTTCTTC. This translates into CASSSYGSHNEQFF.

The genes are TRBV20-1 and TRBJ1-2; possibly TRBD1 for D (5 bases). Between the trimmed V and J ends, which lost 0 bases and 9 bases, there was a span of 11 bases. Germline CDR1 is DFQATT and CDR2 is SNEGSKA (reference sequence). The CDR3 is 12 residues long. The DNA for the CDR3 is TGCAGTGCTAGAGATCCCCGGGGACGCTACACCTTC. Translating it yields CSARDPRGRYTF.

This clonotype has more than one count but fewer than ten. The rearrangement uses TRBV12-3 or TRBV12-4 and TRBJ1-2; no reliable D call. Trimming shortened V by 1 base and J by 4 bases, and 7 bases separated the two germline ends. This CDR3 contains 13 residues. This CDR3 is CASSLGISYGYTF. The CDR3 DNA is TGTGCCAGCAGTTTAGGAATCAGCTATGGCTACACCTTC.

The genes are TRBV25-1 and TRBJ2-3; 9 bases match TRBD1. This CDR3 region has 14 residues. V trimming: 6 bases; J trimming: 6 bases; junction bases outside the gene matches: 7. Germline values: CDR1 MGHDK, CDR2 SYGVNS. CDR3 sequence reads: CASRLQGAGDTQYF. The CDR3 bases are TGTGCCAGCAGATTACAGGGGGCAGGGGATACGCAGTATTTT.

The rearrangement links TRBV5-6 to TRBJ2-7; D is unresolved. V gave up 0 bases and J gave up 6 bases, with 16 bases separating them. Looked up from germline, CDR1 is SGHDT and CDR2 is YYEEEE. The CDR3 is made up of 15 amino acids. The CDR3 region is CASSLESTGLGEQYF. CDR3 DNA sequence: TGTGCCAGCAGCTTGGAGTCTACGGGCCTGGGCGAGCAGTACTTC.

The chain uses TRBV10-3 and TRBJ2-6; TRBD1 agrees at 10 bases. This CDR3 has 18 amino acids. Germline lookup yields CDR1 ENHRY and CDR2 SYGVKD. Trimming removed 2 bases from V and 1 base from J; junction bases left unmatched: 5. CDR3 residues: CAISERMGQGSGANVLTF. In DNA, the CDR3 is TGTGCCATCAGTGAGCGAATGGGACAGGGGTCTGGGGCCAACGTCCTGACTTTC.

The CDR3 sequence is CASKWQGGDSNQPQHF. CDR3 sequence (DNA): TGTGCCTCAAAGTGGCAGGGAGGGGATAGCAATCAGCCCCAGCATTTT. The rearrangement joins TRBV19 to TRBJ1-5; possibly TRBD1 for D (5 bases). CDR1 LNHDA and CDR2 SQIVND come from the germline V gene (reference sequence). There are 16 residues in the CDR3. V was cut by 11 bases and J by 0 bases, with 20 bases left in between.

This clonotype was counted only a few times. The rearrangement links TRBV6-5 to TRBJ1-2, with D tentatively TRBD1 (5 bases). CDR1 MNHEY and CDR2 SVGAGI come from the germline V gene. The V and J ends lost 4 bases and 4 bases respectively, with 10 bases between them. This CDR3 region has 13 residues. CDR3 sequence reads: CASSSQVTYGYTF. The CDR3, as DNA: TGTGCCAGCAGTTCACAGGTTACCTATGGCTACACCTTC.

Only a few counts were recorded for this clonotype. The chain couples TRBV20-1 to TRBJ2-1; 14 positions agree with TRBD2. Germline V gene lookup returns CDR1 DFQATT and CDR2 SNEGSKA (reference sequence). The CDR3 spans 17 residues. J lost 9 bases, V lost 2 bases, and 12 bases had no gene match. For the CDR3, the DNA is TGCAGTGCTAGACCCCTTTCCGGGACTAGCGGGGGAAGTGAGCAGTTCTTC. It translates to CSARPLSGTSGGSEQFF.

This clonotype appeared a single time. The rearrangement joins TRBV6-2 or TRBV6-3 to TRBJ1-5; D gene ambiguous. The germline V gene has CDR1 MNHEY and CDR2 SVGEGT. Trimming removed 2 bases at V and 4 bases at J, with 9 bases between. The CDR3 sequence is 14 residues long. The CDR3 DNA sequence: TGTGCCAGCAGTTACAAACTAATAAATCAGCCCCAGCATTTT. Protein: CASSYKLINQPQHF.

This chain connects TRBV28 to TRBJ2-3, with 8 bases lining up with TRBD1. From germline, CDR1 is MDHEN and CDR2 SYDVKM. The CDR3 consists of 15 residues. The V and J ends lost 2 bases and 6 bases, in that order; junction bases with no gene match: 7. This CDR3 reads CASSLRDRRNDTQYF. The CDR3, as DNA: TGTGCCAGCAGTTTACGGGACAGGAGGAACGATACGCAGTATTTT. The full variable domain, its missing parts supplied by reference TRBV28 and TRBJ2-3, is DVKVTQSSRYLVKRTGEKVFLECVQDMDHENMFWYRQDPGLGLRLIYFSYDVKMKEKGDIPEGYSVSREKKERFSLILESASTNQTSMYLCASSLRDRRNDTQYFGPGTRLTVL.

This clonotype showed up just a few times. The chain couples TRBV28 to TRBJ2-3, with D tentatively TRBD2 (6 bases). The CDR3 extends over 15 amino acids. V was trimmed by 6 bases and J by 1 base, leaving 14 bases between them. The germline gives CDR1 MDHEN, CDR2 SYDVKM. The CDR3 is CASSRTSSGTDTQYF. CDR3 nucleotides: TGTGCCAGCAGCCGAACTAGCTCAGGCACAGATACGCAGTATTTT.

The CDR3 DNA reads as TGCAGTGCCCCGTCCTACAATGAGCAGTACTTC. It specifies CSAPSYNEQYF. The chain is built from TRBV20-1 and TRBJ2-1; D remains unclear. The DNA end favors TRBJ2-7, so the J call may be wrong. Germline V gene data show CDR1 as DFQATT and CDR2 as SNEGSKA (reference sequence). There are 11 residues in the CDR3.

This clonotype was seen a handful of times. The V and J genes are TRBV7-2 and TRBJ2-1, with 9 bases aligning to TRBD1. CDR1 is SGHTA and CDR2 is FQGNSA in the germline V gene. This CDR3 is 15 amino acids long. V lost 4 bases and J lost 6; bases outside the gene matches: 7. The CDR3 DNA reads as TGTGCCAGCAGCTCGGACAGGGGTGCTAGCAATGAGCAGTTCTTC. It specifies CASSSDRGASNEQFF.

This chain links TRBV21-1 with TRBJ1-4. TRBV21-1 is labeled a pseudogene. The CDR3 is 16 residues long. The CDR3 coding sequence is TGTGCCAGCAGCAAACTCGGCCTTTTTGGTAATGAAAAACTGTTTTTT. Translation gives CASSKLGLFGNEKLFF.

This clonotype has more than one count but fewer than ten. The chain combines TRBV6-5 with TRBJ2-3, with TRBD2 as a possible D gene (6 bases). V lost 2 bases, J lost 8 bases, and 11 bases lay in between. The CDR3 covers 13 residues. CDR1 and CDR2 (germline): MNHEY, SVGAGI. The CDR3 here is CASSYGGTGTQYF. As DNA, the CDR3 is TGTGCCAGCAGTTACGGAGGGACTGGTACGCAGTATTTT.

The chain combines TRBV5-1 with TRBJ2-5; D possibly uses TRBD1 or TRBD2 (5 bases each). The DNA end is a closer match to TRBJ2-7, so the J assignment may be wrong. The CDR3 is 16 residues long. Germline-derived CDR1 and CDR2 are SGHRS and YFSETQ. In nucleotides, the CDR3 is TGCGCCAGCAGTCCTACTAGGCAGGGACGAACCTACGAGCAGTACTTC. It specifies CASSPTRQGRTYEQYF.

This clonotype has only a few counts. J is TRBJ2-7 and V is TRBV12-3 or TRBV12-4; TRBD1 agrees at 7 bases. Judging by the DNA end, TRBJ2-5 fits better; the J call may be wrong. The CDR3 length is 13 residues. DNA of the CDR3: TGTGCCAGCAGGGCGACAGGGAGAGAGACCCAGTACTTC. Translating it yields CASRATGRETQYF.

Only a few counts were recorded for this clonotype. The chain uses TRBV3-1 and TRBJ2-3; unclear D gene. The CDR3 is made up of 17 amino acids. Germline values: CDR1 LGHDT, CDR2 YNNKEL (reference sequence). Between the trimmed V and J ends, which lost 0 bases and 0 bases, there was a span of 13 bases. The CDR3, as DNA: TGTGCCAGCAGCCAAGAGGAGACTCGCACTAGCACAGATACGCAGTATTTT. This sequence encodes CASSQEETRTSTDTQYF.

This clonotype was seen just once. The V call is TRBV4-2, the J call TRBJ2-1; possibly TRBD1 or TRBD2 for D (7 bases each). The CDR3 length is 13 residues. Germline CDR1 reads LGHNA; CDR2 reads YNFKEQ. The germline V and J ends were trimmed by 6 bases and 9 bases, with 15 bases remaining between them. The CDR3, as DNA: TGTGCCAGCAGGCAGGGGGGGGCGGGTGAGCAGTTCTTC. As protein: CASRQGGAGEQFF.

The rearrangement links TRBV6-2 or TRBV6-3 to TRBJ1-2; TRBD1 matches 7 bases. The V gene's germline CDR1 is MNHEY and CDR2 SVGEGT. V dropped 4 bases and J dropped 3; count of bases not matched to a gene: 8. The length of the CDR3 is 15 residues. The chain's CDR3 is CASSSTDRDYYGYTF. As DNA, the CDR3 is TGTGCCAGCAGTTCAACCGACAGGGACTACTATGGCTACACCTTC.

The table lists this clonotype with many counts. A much larger clone is a single base away; this may be a read error. The chain couples TRBV15 to TRBJ2-5, with TRBD2 matching 9 bases. CDR3 length: 15 residues. Trimming removed 2 bases from V and 11 bases from J; junction bases left unmatched: 12. Germline lookup yields CDR1 LNHNV and CDR2 YYDKDF (reference sequence). CDR3 nucleotide sequence: TGTGCCACCAGCAGACTAGCGGGGCCCTTCCAGGAGCAGTACTTC. This sequence encodes CATSRLAGPFQEQYF.

This clonotype was seen a few times. The genes are TRBV7-2 and TRBJ2-7; TRBD1 agrees at 7 bases. The germline V gene encodes CDR1 SGHTA and CDR2 FQGNSA. The J segment lost 0 bases and the V segment lost 1 base, leaving 6 bases of the junction unmatched. The CDR3 sequence is 16 residues long. CDR3: CASSLGPPGGSYEQYF. The CDR3 DNA sequence: TGTGCCAGCAGCTTAGGTCCCCCAGGGGGCTCCTACGAGCAGTACTTC.